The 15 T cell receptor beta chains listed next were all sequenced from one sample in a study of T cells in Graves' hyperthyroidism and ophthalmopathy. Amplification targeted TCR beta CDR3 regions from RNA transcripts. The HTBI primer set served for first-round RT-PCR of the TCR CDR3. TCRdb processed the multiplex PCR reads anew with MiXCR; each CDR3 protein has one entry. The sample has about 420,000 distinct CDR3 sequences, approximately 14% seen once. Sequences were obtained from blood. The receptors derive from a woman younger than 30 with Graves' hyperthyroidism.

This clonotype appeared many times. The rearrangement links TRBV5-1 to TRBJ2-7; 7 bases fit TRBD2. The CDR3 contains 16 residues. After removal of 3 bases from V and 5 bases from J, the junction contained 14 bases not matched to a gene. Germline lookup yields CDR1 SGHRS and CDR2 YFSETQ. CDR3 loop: CASSSWGGAGKNEQYF. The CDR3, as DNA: TGCGCCAGCAGCTCCTGGGGAGGGGCAGGGAAGAACGAGCAGTACTTC.

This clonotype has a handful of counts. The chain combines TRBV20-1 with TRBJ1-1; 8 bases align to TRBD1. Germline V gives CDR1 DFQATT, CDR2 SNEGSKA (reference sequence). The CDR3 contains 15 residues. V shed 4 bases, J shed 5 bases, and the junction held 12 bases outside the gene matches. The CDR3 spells CSATPDRAGKTEAFF. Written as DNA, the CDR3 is TGCAGTGCTACCCCGGACAGGGCAGGTAAAACTGAAGCTTTCTTT.

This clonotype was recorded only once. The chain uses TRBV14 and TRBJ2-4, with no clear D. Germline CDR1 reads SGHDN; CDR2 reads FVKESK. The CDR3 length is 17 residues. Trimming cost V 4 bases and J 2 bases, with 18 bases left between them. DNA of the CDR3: TGTGCCAGCAGCCCGTGGGCCCGCCCGTGGACCAAAAACATTCAGTACTTC. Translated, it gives CASSPWARPWTKNIQYF.

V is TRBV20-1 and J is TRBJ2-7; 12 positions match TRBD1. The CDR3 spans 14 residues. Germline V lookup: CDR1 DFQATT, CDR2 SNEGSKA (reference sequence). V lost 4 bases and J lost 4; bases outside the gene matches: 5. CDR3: CSATRDRGPYEQYF. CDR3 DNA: TGCAGTGCTACCCGGGACAGGGGGCCATACGAGCAGTACTTC.

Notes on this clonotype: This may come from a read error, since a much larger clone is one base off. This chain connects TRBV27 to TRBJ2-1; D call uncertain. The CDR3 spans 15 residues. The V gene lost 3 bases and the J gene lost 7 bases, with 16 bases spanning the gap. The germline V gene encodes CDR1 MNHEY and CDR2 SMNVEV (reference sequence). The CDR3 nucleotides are TGTGCCAGCAGTTTTCAGTCAGTCAGTAGGAATGAGCAGTTCTTC. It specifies CASSFQSVSRNEQFF.

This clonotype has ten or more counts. CDR3 DNA sequence: TGTGCCAGCAGCCAAAAACAACATGGCTACACCTTC. This sequence encodes CASSQKQHGYTF. The V call is TRBV3-1, the J call TRBJ1-2; D gene uncertain. Deletions cut 2 bases from V and 6 bases from J, with 7 bases between. Germline loops: CDR1 LGHDT, CDR2 YNNKEL (reference sequence). This CDR3 has 12 amino acids. The whole variable domain, filled in from reference TRBV3-1 and TRBJ1-2, reads DTAVSQTPKYLVTQMGNDKSIKCEQNLGHDTMYWYKQDSKKFLKIMFSYNNKELIINETVPNRFSPKSPDKAHLNLHINSLELGDSAVYFCASSQKQHGYTFGSGTRLTVV.

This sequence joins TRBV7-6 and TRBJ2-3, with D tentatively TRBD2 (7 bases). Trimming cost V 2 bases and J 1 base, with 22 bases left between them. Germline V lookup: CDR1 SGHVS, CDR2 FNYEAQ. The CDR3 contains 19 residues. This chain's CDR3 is CASSLTEAQGGGRTDTQYF. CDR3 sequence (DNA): TGTGCCAGCAGCTTAACTGAGGCACAAGGGGGAGGGCGCACAGATACGCAGTATTTT.

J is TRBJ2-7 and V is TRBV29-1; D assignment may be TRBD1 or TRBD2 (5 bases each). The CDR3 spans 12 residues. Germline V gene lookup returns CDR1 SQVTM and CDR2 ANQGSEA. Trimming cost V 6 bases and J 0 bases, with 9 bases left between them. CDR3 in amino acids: CSVAGTSYEQYF. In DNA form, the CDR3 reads TGCAGCGTCGCAGGGACCTCCTACGAGCAGTACTTC.

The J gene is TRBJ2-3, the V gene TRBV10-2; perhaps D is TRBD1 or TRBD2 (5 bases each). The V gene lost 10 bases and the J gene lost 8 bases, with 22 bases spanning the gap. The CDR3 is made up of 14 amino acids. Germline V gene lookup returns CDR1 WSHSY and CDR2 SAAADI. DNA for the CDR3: TGCGCCATCCGTCGCGGGCACAGGCCTTCTACGCAGTATTTT. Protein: CAIRRGHRPSTQYF.

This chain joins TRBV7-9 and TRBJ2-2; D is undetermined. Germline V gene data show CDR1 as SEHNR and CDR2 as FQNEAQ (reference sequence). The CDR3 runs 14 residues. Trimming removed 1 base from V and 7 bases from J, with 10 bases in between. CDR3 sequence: CASSLDNHSGELFF. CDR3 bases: TGTGCCAGCAGCTTAGACAACCACAGCGGGGAGCTGTTTTTT.

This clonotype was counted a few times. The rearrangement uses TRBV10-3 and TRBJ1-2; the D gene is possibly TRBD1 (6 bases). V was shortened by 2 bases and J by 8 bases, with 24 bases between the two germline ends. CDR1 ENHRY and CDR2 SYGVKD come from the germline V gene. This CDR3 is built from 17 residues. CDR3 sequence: CAISEPPPGRGHRGYTF. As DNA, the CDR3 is TGTGCCATCAGTGAGCCGCCCCCGGGCAGGGGACATAGGGGCTACACCTTC.

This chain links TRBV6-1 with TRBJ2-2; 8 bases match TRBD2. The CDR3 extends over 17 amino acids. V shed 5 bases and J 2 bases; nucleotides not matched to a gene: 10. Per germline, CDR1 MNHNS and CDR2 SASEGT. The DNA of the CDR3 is TGTGCCAGCAGTCCGCCCACTGCGGGGGGCAACACCGGGGAGCTGTTTTTT. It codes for CASSPPTAGGNTGELFF.

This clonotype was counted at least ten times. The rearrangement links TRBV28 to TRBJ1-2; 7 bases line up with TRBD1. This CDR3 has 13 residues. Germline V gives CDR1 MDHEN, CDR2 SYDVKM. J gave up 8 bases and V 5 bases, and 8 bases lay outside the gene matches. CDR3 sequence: CASSPDRVVGYTF. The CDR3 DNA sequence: TGTGCCAGCAGTCCCGACAGGGTAGTCGGCTACACCTTC.

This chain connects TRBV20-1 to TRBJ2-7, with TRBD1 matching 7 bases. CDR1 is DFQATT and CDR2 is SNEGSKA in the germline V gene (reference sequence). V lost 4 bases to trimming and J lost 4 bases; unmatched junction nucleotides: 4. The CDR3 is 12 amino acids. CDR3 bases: TGCAGTGCTACCAGGGGGATTTACGAGCAGTACTTC. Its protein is CSATRGIYEQYF.

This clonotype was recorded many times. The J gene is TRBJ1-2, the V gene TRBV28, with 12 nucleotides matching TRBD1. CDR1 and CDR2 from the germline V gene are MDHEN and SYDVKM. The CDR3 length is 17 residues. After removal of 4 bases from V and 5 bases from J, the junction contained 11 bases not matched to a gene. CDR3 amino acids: CASSSPGQGAATYGYTF. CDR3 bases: TGTGCCAGCAGTTCCCCGGGACAGGGGGCCGCAACGTATGGCTACACCTTC.